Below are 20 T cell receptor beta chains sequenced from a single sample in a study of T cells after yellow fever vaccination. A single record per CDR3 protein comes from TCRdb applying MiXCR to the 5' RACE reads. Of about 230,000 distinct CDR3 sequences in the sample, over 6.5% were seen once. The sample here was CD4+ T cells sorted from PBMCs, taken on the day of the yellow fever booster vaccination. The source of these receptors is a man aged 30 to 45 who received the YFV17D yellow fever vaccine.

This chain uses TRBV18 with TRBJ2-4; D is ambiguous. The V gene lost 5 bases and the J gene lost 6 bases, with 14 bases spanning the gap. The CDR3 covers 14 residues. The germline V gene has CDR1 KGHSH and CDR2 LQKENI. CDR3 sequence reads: CASSTKGPPNIQYF. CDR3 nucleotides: TGTGCCAGCTCAACGAAAGGGCCCCCAAACATTCAGTACTTC.

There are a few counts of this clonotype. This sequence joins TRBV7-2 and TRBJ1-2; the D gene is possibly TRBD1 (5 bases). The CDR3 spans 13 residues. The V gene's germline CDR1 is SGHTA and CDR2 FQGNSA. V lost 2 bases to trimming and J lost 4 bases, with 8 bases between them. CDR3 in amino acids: CASSLQGLYGYTF. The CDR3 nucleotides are TGTGCCAGCAGCTTACAGGGACTCTATGGCTACACCTTC.

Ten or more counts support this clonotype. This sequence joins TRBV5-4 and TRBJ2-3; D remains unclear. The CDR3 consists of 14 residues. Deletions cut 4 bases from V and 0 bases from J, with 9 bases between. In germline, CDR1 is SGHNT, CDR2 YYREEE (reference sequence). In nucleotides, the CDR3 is TGTGCCAGCAGCGGGGTAGGGAGCACAGATACGCAGTATTTT. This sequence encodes CASSGVGSTDTQYF.

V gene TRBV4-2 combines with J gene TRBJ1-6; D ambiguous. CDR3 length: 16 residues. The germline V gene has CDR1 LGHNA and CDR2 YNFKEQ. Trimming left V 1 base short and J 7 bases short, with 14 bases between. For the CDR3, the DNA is TGTGCCAGCAGCCAAGCCTCGGGCAGACTGAATTCACCCCTCCACTTT. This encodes CASSQASGRLNSPLHF.

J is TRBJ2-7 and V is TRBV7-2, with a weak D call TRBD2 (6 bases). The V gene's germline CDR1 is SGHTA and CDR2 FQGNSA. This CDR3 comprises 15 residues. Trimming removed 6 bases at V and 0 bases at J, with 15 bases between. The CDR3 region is CASSLGGVISYEQYF. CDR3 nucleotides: TGTGCCAGCAGTCTGGGGGGAGTGATCTCCTACGAGCAGTACTTC. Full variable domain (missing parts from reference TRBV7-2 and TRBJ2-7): GAGVSQSPSNKVTEKGKDVELRCDPISGHTALYWYRQSLGQGLEFLIYFQGNSAPDKSGLPSDRFSAERTGGSVSTLTIQRTQQEDSAVYLCASSLGGVISYEQYFGPGTRLTVT.

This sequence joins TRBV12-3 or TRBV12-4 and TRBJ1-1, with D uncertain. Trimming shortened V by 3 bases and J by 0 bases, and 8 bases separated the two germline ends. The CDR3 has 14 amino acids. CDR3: CASSFNQMNTEAFF. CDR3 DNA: TGTGCCAGCAGTTTTAACCAAATGAACACTGAAGCTTTCTTT.

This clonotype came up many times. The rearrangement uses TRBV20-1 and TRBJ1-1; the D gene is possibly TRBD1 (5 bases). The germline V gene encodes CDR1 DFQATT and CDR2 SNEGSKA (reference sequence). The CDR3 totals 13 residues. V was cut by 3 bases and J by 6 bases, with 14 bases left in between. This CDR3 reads CSARSIWGAEAFF. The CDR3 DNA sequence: TGCAGTGCTAGGTCGATATGGGGCGCTGAAGCTTTCTTT.

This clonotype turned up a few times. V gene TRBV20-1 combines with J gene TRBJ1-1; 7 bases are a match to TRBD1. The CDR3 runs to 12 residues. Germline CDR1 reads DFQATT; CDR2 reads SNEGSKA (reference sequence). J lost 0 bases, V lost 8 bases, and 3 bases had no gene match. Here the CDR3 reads CSSGTVNTEAFF. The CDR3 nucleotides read TGCAGTTCCGGGACAGTGAACACTGAAGCTTTCTTT.

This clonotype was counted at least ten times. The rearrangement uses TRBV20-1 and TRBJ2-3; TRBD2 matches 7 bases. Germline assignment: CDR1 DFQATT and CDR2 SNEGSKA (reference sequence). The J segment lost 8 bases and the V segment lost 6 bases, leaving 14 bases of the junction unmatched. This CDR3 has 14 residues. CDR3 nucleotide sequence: TGCAGTGCCCCGGAGGAGGGGACTATTGGTACGCAGTATTTT. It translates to CSAPEEGTIGTQYF.

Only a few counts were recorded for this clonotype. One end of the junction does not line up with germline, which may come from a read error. CDR3 nucleotide sequence: TGCTGTGCTAGAGATCTCAGGGGGGCGGGAAGCTCCTACAATGAGCAGTTCTTC. Its translation is CCARDLRGAGSSYNEQFF. The chain has TRBV20-1 and TRBJ2-1; tentative D call: TRBD1 (7 bases). The CDR3 loop spans 18 amino acids. Germline V gene sequence: CDR1 DFQATT, CDR2 SNEGSKA (reference sequence).

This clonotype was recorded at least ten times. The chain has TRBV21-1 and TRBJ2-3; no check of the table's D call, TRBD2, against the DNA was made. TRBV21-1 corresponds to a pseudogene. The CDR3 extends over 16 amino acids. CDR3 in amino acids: CASSKARSAYTDTQYF. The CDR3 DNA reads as TGTGCCAGCAGCAAAGCTCGGTCCGCTTACACAGATACGCAGTATTTT.

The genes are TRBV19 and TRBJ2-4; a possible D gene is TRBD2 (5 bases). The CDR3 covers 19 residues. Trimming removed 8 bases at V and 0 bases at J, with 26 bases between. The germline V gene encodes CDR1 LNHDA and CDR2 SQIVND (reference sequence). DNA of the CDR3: TGTGCCAGTCGTCTTGGATCGTTGAGCGGAACAATAGCCAAAAACATTCAGTACTTC. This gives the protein CASRLGSLSGTIAKNIQYF.

Written as DNA, the CDR3 is TGTGCCAGCGGTGATCTGGCGGAAGCTTTCTTT. This codes for CASGDLAEAFF. The genes are TRBV19 and TRBJ1-1; no definite D call. Per germline, CDR1 LNHDA and CDR2 SQIVND (reference sequence). The CDR3 has 11 residues. V was trimmed by 9 bases and J by 8 bases, leaving 13 bases between them.

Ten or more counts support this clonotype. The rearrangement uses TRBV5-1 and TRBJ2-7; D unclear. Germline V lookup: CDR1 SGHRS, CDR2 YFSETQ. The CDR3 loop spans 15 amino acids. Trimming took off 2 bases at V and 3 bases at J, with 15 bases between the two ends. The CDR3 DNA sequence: TGCGCCAGCAGCTTCAGTTCGACATCAAACTACGAGCAGTACTTC. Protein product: CASSFSSTSNYEQYF.

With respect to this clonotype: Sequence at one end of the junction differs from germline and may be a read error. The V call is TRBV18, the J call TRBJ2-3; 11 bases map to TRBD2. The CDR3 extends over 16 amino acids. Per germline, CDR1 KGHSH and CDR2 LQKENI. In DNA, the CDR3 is TGTGTCAGCTCACCGATAGCGGGAGGGAGCACAGATACGCAGTATTTT. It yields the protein CVSSPIAGGSTDTQYF.

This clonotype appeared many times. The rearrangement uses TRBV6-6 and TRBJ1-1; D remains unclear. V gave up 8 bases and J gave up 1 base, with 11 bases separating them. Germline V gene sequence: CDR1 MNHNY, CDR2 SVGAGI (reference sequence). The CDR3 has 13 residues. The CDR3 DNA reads TGTGCCAGCCGTTTTGAGACGAACACTGAAGCTTTCTTT. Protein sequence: CASRFETNTEAFF.

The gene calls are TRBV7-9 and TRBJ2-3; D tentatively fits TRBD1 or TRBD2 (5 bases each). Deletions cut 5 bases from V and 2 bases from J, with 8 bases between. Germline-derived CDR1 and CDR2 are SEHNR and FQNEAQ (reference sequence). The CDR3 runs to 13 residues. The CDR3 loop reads CASSGTYTDTQYF. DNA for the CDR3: TGTGCCAGCAGCGGGACGTACACAGATACGCAGTATTTT.

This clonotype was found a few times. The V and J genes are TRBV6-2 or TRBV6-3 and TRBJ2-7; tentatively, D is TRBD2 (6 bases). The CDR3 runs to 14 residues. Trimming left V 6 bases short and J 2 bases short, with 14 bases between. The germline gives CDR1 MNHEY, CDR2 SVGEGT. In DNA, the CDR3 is TGTGCCAGCAGGCGGGACGCAGGGACCTACGAGCAGTACTTC. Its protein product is CASRRDAGTYEQYF.

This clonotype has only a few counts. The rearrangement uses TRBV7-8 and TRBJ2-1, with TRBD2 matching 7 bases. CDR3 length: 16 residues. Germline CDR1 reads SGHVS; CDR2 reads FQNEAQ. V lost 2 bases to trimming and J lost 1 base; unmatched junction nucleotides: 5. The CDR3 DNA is TGTGCCAGCAGCTTACGGGGACTACAGTCCTACAATGAGCAGTTCTTC. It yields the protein CASSLRGLQSYNEQFF.

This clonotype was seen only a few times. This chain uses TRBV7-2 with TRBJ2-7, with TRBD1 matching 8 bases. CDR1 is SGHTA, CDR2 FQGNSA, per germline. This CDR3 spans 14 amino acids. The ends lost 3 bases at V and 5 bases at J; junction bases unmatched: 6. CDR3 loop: CASSFRTGRNEQYF. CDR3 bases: TGTGCCAGCAGCTTTAGGACAGGGAGAAACGAGCAGTACTTC. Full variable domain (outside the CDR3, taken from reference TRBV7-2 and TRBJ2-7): GAGVSQSPSNKVTEKGKDVELRCDPISGHTALYWYRQSLGQGLEFLIYFQGNSAPDKSGLPSDRFSAERTGGSVSTLTIQRTQQEDSAVYLCASSFRTGRNEQYFGPGTRLTVT.